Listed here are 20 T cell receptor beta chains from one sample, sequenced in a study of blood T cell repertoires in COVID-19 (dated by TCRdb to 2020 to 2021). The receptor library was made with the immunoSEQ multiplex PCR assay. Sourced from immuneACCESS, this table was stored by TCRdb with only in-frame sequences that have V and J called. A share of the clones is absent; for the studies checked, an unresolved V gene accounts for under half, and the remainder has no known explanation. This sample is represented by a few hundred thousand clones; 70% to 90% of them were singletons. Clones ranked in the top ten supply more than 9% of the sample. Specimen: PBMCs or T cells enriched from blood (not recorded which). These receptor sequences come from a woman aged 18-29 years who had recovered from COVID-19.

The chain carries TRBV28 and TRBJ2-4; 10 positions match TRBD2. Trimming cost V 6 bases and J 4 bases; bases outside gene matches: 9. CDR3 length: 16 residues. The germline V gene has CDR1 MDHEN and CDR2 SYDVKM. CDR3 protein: CASRERGGTVKNIQYF. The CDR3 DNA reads TGTGCCAGCAGGGAGCGGGGGGGGACGGTGAAAAACATTCAGTACTTC.

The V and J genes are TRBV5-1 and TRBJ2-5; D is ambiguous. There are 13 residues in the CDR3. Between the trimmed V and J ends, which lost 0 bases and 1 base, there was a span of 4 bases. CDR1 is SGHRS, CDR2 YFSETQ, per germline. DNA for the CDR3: TGCGCCAGCAGCTTGGTCAGCCAAGAGACCCAGTACTTC. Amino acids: CASSLVSQETQYF.

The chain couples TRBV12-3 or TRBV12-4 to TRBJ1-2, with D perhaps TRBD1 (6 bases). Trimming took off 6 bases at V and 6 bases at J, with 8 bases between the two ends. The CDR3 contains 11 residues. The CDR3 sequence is CASRNRDGYTF. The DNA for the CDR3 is TGTGCCAGCAGGAACAGGGATGGCTACACCTTC.

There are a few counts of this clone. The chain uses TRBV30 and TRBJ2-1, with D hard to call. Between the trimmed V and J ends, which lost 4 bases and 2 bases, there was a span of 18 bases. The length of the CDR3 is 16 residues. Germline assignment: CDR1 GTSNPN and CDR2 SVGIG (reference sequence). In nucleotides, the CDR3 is TGTGCCTGGACCCCAGTAAGGAGTTCGGCCTACAATGAGCAGTTCTTC. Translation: CAWTPVRSSAYNEQFF. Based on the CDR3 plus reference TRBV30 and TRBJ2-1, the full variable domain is SQTIHQWPATLVQPVGSPLSLECTVEGTSNPNLYWYRQAAGRGLQLLFYSVGIGQISSEVPQNLSASRPQDRQFILSSKKLLLSDSGFYLCAWTPVRSSAYNEQFFGPGTRLTVL.

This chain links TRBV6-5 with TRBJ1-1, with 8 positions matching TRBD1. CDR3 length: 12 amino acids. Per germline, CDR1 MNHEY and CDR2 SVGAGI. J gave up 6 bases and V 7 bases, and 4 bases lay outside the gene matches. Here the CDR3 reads CASTGGLAEAFF. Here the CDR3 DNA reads TGTGCCAGCACAGGGGGCTTGGCTGAAGCTTTCTTT.

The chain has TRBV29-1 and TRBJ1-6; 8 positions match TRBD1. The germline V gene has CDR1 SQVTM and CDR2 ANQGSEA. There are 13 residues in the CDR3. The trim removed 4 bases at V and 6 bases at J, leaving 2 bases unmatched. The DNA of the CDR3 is TGCAGCGTTGGGACAGGGACTAATTCACCCCTCCACTTT. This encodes CSVGTGTNSPLHF.

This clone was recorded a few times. The DNA for the CDR3 is TGTGCCAGCAGCTTAGCGCTTACCAGTAACTATGGCTACACCTTC. This codes for CASSLALTSNYGYTF. The chain recombines TRBV7-2 with TRBJ1-2; D is uncertain. Germline CDR1 SGHTA, CDR2 FQGNSA. V was clipped by 0 bases and J by 1 base, with 9 bases between them. CDR3 length equals 15 residues.

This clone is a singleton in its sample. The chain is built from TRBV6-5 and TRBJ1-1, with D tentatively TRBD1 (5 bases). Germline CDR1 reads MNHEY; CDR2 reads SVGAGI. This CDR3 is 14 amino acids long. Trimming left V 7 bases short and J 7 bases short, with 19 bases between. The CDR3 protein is CASTPPGVLVEAFF. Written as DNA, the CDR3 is TGTGCCAGCACCCCCCCGGGGGTGCTGGTTGAAGCTTTCTTT.

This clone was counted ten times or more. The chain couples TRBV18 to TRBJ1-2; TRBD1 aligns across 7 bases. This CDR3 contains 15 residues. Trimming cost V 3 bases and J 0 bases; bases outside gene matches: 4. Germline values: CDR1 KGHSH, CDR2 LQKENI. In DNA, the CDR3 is TGTGCCAGCTCACCCCAGGGGGAGTCTAACTATGGCTACACCTTC. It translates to CASSPQGESNYGYTF.

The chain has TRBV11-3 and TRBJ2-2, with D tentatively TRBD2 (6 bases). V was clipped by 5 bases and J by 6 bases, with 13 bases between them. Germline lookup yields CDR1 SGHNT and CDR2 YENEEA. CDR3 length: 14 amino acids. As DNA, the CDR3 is TGTGCCAGCAGCACCAGGGCGGGGCCCGGGGAGCTGTTTTTT. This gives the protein CASSTRAGPGELFF.

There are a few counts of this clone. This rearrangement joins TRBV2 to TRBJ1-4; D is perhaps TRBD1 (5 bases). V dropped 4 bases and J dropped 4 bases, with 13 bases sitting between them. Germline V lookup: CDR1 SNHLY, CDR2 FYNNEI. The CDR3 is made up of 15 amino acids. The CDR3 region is CASSVQQVYNEKLFF. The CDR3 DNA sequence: TGTGCCAGCAGTGTCCAACAGGTGTATAATGAAAAACTGTTTTTT.

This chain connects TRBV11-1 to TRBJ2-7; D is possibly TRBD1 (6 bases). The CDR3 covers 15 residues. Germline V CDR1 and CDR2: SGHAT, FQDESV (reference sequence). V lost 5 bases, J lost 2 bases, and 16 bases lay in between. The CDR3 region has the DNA TGTGCCAGCAGCCAAACCGGGACACCCCCCTACGAGCAGTACTTC. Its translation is CASSQTGTPPYEQYF. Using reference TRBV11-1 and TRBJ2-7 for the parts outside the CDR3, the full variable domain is EAEVAQSPRYKITEKSQAVAFWCDPISGHATLYWYRQILGQGPELLVQFQDESVVDDSQLPKDRFSAERLKGVDSTLKIQPAELGDSAMYLCASSQTGTPPYEQYFGPGTRLTVT.

CDR3 in amino acids: CASSNRLDTEAFF. CDR3 sequence (DNA): TGTGCCAGCAGTAACCGGTTGGACACTGAAGCTTTCTTT. This rearrangement joins TRBV2 to TRBJ1-1; D remains ambiguous. The V end was cut by 5 bases, the J end by 3 bases, with 10 bases between. CDR1 is SNHLY, CDR2 FYNNEI, per germline. The CDR3 is made up of 13 amino acids. The whole variable domain, filled in from reference TRBV2 and TRBJ1-1, reads EPEVTQTPSHQVTQMGQEVILRCVPISNHLYFYWYRQILGQKVEFLVSFYNNEISEKSEIFDDQFSVERPDGSNFTLKIRSTKLEDSAMYFCASSNRLDTEAFFGQGTRLTVV.

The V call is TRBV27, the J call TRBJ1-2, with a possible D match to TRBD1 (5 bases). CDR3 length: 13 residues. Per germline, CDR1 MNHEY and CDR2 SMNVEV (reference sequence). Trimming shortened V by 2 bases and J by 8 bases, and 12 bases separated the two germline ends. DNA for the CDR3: TGTGCCAGCAGTTTAAGGGCAGGGCACGGCTACACCTTC. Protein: CASSLRAGHGYTF.

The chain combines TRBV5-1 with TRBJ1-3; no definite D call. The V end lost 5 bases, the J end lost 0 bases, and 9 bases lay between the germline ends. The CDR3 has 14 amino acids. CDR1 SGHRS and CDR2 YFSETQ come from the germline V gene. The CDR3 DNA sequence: TGCGCCAGCAGTTCAACAGTCTCTGGAAACACCATATATTTT. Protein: CASSSTVSGNTIYF.

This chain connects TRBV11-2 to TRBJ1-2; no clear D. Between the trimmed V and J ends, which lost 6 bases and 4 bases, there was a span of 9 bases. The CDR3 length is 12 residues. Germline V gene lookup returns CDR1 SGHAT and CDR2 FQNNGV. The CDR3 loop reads CASSSGSYGYTF. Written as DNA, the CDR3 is TGTGCCAGCAGTTCCGGGAGCTATGGCTACACCTTC.

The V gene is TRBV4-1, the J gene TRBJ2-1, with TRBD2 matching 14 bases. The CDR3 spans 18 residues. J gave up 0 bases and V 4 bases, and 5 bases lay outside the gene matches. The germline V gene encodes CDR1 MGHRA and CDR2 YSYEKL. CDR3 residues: CASSPRTSGGSSYNEQFF. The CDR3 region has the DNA TGCGCCAGCAGCCCGAGGACTAGCGGGGGGAGCTCCTACAATGAGCAGTTCTTC.

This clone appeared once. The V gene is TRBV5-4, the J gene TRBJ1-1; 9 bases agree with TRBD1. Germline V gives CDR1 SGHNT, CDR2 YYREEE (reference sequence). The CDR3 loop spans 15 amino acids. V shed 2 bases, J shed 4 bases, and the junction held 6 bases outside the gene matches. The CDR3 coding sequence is TGTGCCAGCAGCTTTCCCCGGGACAGGGCCACTGAAGCTTTCTTT. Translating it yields CASSFPRDRATEAFF.

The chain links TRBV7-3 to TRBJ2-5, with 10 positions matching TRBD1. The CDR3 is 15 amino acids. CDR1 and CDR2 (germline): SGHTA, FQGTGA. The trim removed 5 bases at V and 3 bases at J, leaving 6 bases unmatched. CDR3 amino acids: CASSPGTGVKETQYF. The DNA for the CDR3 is TGTGCCAGCAGCCCCGGGACAGGGGTAAAAGAGACCCAGTACTTC.

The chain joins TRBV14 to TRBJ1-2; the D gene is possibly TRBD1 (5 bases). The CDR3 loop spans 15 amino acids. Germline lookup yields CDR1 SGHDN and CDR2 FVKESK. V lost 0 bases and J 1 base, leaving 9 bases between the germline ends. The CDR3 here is CASSQELTDNYGYTF. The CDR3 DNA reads TGTGCCAGCAGCCAAGAACTGACAGATAACTATGGCTACACCTTC.